The rows below give T cell receptor beta chains drawn from one sample of a study of blood T cell repertoires in COVID-19. Data came from immunoSEQ multiplex PCR; TCRdb stores just in-frame clones and leaves some out. In the table there are fewer than 120,000 clones, roughly nine tenths of which are singletons. Sequenced: peripheral blood. These receptor sequences come from a human donor in a cohort sampled during active COVID-19. The CDR3 runs from the conserved cysteine through the conserved F or W. A D gene is named only where the DNA matches it firmly. A clone size is listed for some rows: how often the clone was seen (once, few, many), or a class if it is expanded.

clone size | D gene | J gene | V gene | CDR3 protein | CDR3 DNA
NA | NA | TRBJ1-2 | TRBV5-5 | CASSSPGLSNGYTF | TGTGCCAGCAGCTCGCCGGGTCTTTCGAATGGCTACACCTTC
NA | NA | TRBJ2-5 | TRBV6-5 | CASSYLPGAETQYF | TGTGCCAGCAGTTATCTTCCAGGCGCAGAGACCCAGTACTTC
NA | TRBD2 | TRBJ2-2 | TRBV7-3 | CASTQRRRGDTGELFF | TGTGCCAGCACCCAACGGAGGCGGGGGGACACCGGGGAGCTGTTTTTT
NA | TRBD2 | TRBJ2-1 | TRBV5-1 | CASSELAGAPLEQFF | TGCGCCAGCAGCGAACTAGCGGGGGCGCCATTAGAGCAGTTCTTC
NA | TRBD1 | TRBJ2-3 | TRBV5-1 | CASSLEGTGASTDTQYF | TGCGCCAGCAGCTTGGAAGGGACAGGGGCCAGCACAGATACGCAGTATTTT
few | TRBD1 | TRBJ2-5 | TRBV7-2 | CASNLDRQETQYF | TGTGCCAGCAACCTGGACAGGCAAGAGACCCAGTACTTC
NA | NA | TRBJ1-1 | TRBV7-9 | CASSFGHLNTEAFF | TGTGCCAGCAGCTTCGGACATTTGAACACTGAAGCTTTCTTT
NA | NA | TRBJ1-2 | TRBV7-8 | CASSAASNYGYTF | TGTGCCAGCAGCGCGGCCTCTAACTATGGCTACACCTTC
NA | NA | TRBJ2-5 | TRBV6-6 | CASSPLLGGGPRTASQETQYF | TGTGCCAGCAGCCCCCTCCTAGGGGGAGGGCCAAGAACCGCATCCCAAGAGACCCAGTACTTC
NA | TRBD2 | TRBJ2-7 | TRBV6-2/TRBV6-3 | CASSTSTSGLRYEQYF | TGTGCCAGCAGTACCTCCACTAGCGGGCTTCGCTACGAGCAGTACTTC
NA | TRBD1 | TRBJ2-2 | TRBV2 | CASKVSLTGENTGELFF | TGTGCCAGCAAAGTTTCGTTGACAGGGGAGAACACCGGGGAGCTGTTTTTT
NA | NA | TRBJ2-3 | TRBV6-5 | CASRVPGGTDTQYF | TGTGCCAGCAGGGTCCCGGGGGGCACAGATACGCAGTATTTT
NA | NA | TRBJ1-4 | TRBV6-5 | CASSSDGTRREKLFF | TGTGCCAGCAGTTCCGACGGGACAAGGCGGGAAAAACTGTTTTTT
NA | NA | TRBJ2-1 | TRBV7-3 | CASSLDLYNEQFF | TGTGCCAGCAGCCTAGATCTTTACAATGAGCAGTTCTTC
NA | NA | TRBJ2-1 | TRBV4-1 | CASSQGLARVRNEQFF | TGCGCCAGCAGCCAAGGGCTAGCGAGGGTCCGCAATGAGCAGTTCTTC
NA | NA | TRBJ1-1 | TRBV21-1 | CASSKAGQRNTEAFF | TGTGCCAGCAGCAAAGCGGGACAGAGGAACACTGAAGCTTTCTTT
NA | TRBD1 | TRBJ1-2 | TRBV4-3 | CASSQEGQGVGYTF | TGCGCCAGCAGCCAAGAAGGACAGGGGGTTGGCTACACCTTC
once | NA | TRBJ1-1 | TRBV7-2 | CASSVDSRNSEAFF | TGTGCCAGCAGCGTGGACAGTCGGAATAGTGAAGCTTTCTTT
once | NA | TRBJ1-1 | TRBV28 | CASSTGRPRTEAFF | TGTGCCAGCAGTACCGGGAGGCCACGTACTGAAGCTTTCTTT
NA | TRBD1 | TRBJ1-5 | TRBV18 | CASSPPDRVQPQHF | TGTGCCAGCTCACCACCGGACAGGGTTCAGCCCCAGCATTTT
NA | NA | TRBJ1-5 | TRBV6-2/TRBV6-3 | CASSYGRDQPQHF | TGTGCCAGCAGTTACGGGAGGGATCAGCCCCAGCATTTT
NA | TRBD1 | TRBJ2-1 | TRBV2 | CASLPGTGGRIGQFF | TGTGCCAGTCTCCCCGGGACAGGGGGCCGCATTGGGCAGTTCTTC
NA | NA | TRBJ1-3 | TRBV9 | CASSVDGYSGNTIYF | TGTGCCAGCAGCGTCGACGGGTACTCTGGAAACACCATATATTTT
once | NA | TRBJ2-2 | TRBV7-2 | CASSPRNSYTGELFF | TGTGCCAGCAGCCCCAGGAACAGCTACACCGGGGAGCTGTTTTTT
NA | NA | TRBJ1-2 | TRBV5-1 | CASSLAEQNGYTF | TGCGCCAGCAGCTTGGCGGAGCAGAATGGCTACACCTTC
NA | TRBD2 | TRBJ2-1 | TRBV5-6 | CASSLEGTSGTEQFF | TGTGCCAGCAGCTTGGAGGGGACTAGCGGGACAGAGCAGTTCTTC
NA | NA | TRBJ2-3 | TRBV6-4 | CASSVGRTDTQYF | TGTGCCAGCAGTGTGGGCCGCACAGATACGCAGTATTTT
few | NA | TRBJ1-6 | TRBV5-6 | CATSSGLNNSPLHF | TGTGCCACGTCTTCCGGGTTGAATAATTCACCCCTCCACTTT
few | NA | TRBJ1-6 | TRBV3-1/TRBV3-2 | CASGSTGNSPLHF | TGTGCCTCCGGGTCAACGGGTAATTCACCCCTCCACTTT
NA | NA | TRBJ2-3 | TRBV24-1 | CATSDPTRNTDTQYF | TGTGCCACCAGTGACCCGACGCGGAACACAGATACGCAGTATTTT
NA | NA | TRBJ2-5 | TRBV5-6 | CASSLGAGQETQYF | TGTGCCAGCAGCTTGGGGGCAGGCCAAGAGACCCAGTACTTC
NA | NA | TRBJ2-1 | TRBV27 | CASSFGLTYNEQFF | TGTGCCAGCAGTTTCGGTCTAACCTACAATGAGCAGTTCTTC
NA | TRBD2 | TRBJ2-2 | TRBV15 | CATSRAGGHTGELFF | TGTGCCACCAGCAGAGCGGGGGGTCACACCGGGGAGCTGTTTTTT
NA | TRBD1 | TRBJ2-7 | TRBV5-1 | CASSLATGSFYEQYF | TGCGCCAGCAGCTTGGCGACAGGGTCTTTCTACGAGCAGTACTTC
NA | NA | TRBJ1-4 | TRBV4-1 | CASSQDRPGPNEKLFF | TGCGCCAGCAGCCAAGATCGCCCAGGGCCTAATGAAAAACTGTTTTTT
NA | NA | TRBJ2-3 | TRBV29-1 | CSAALRRGADTQYF | TGCAGCGCTGCTCTGCGCAGGGGGGCAGATACGCAGTATTTT
once | NA | TRBJ1-4 | TRBV6-5 | CASSSVDEKLFF | TGTGCCAGCAGTTCGGTTGATGAAAAACTGTTTTTT
NA | TRBD2 | TRBJ2-1 | TRBV19 | CASSIVGSSGRAYEQFF | TGTGCCAGTAGTATAGTCGGGTCTAGCGGGAGGGCCTATGAGCAGTTCTTC
few | TRBD2 | TRBJ2-7 | TRBV7-2 | CASSYSGGIYEQYF | TGTGCCAGCAGCTACAGCGGGGGGATCTACGAGCAGTACTTC
NA | NA | TRBJ1-3 | TRBV10-3 | CAISRQISSGNTIYF | TGTGCCATCAGTAGACAGATAAGCTCTGGAAACACCATATATTTT
NA | NA | TRBJ1-5 | TRBV6-6 | CASKDPWTDNQPQHF | TGTGCCAGCAAGGACCCATGGACAGACAATCAGCCCCAGCATTTT
NA | TRBD2 | TRBJ2-5 | TRBV18 | CASSYTGGPRETQYF | TGTGCCAGCTCATACACGGGAGGGCCTCGGGAGACCCAGTACTTC
NA | TRBD2 | TRBJ2-5 | TRBV11-2 | CASSLVPGLLSPYQETQYF | TGTGCCAGCAGCCTGGTACCGGGACTACTAAGCCCGTACCAAGAGACCCAGTACTTC
NA | NA | TRBJ2-7 | TRBV5-4 | CASTTGGAAPNEQYF | TGTGCCAGCACCACTGGAGGTGCGGCCCCCAACGAGCAGTACTTC
NA | TRBD2 | TRBJ2-7 | TRBV3-1/TRBV3-2 | CASSQDPQGGPYEQYF | TGTGCCAGCAGCCAAGACCCGCAGGGAGGGCCCTACGAGCAGTACTTC
NA | TRBD1 | TRBJ1-6 | TRBV9 | CASSDRTGGGRSPLHF | TGTGCCAGCAGCGATCGGACAGGGGGGGGAAGATCACCCCTCCACTTT
few | TRBD2 | TRBJ2-1 | TRBV29-1 | CSVSGGSYNEQFF | TGCAGCGTGAGCGGGGGGTCCTACAATGAGCAGTTCTTC
NA | TRBD1 | TRBJ1-5 | TRBV28 | CASSRGQGRRSNQPQHF | TGTGCCAGCAGCAGAGGACAGGGAAGACGAAGCAATCAGCCCCAGCATTTT
NA | TRBD2 | TRBJ2-3 | TRBV27 | CASSLSGTSTDTQYF | TGTGCCAGCAGTTTAAGCGGGACTAGCACAGATACGCAGTATTTT
NA | NA | TRBJ2-3 | TRBV3-1/TRBV3-2 | CASSQDITAVDTQYF | TGTGCCAGCAGCCAAGATATCACAGCGGTAGATACGCAGTATTTT
NA | TRBD2 | TRBJ2-2 | TRBV7-2 | CASSFFWGLAGENTGELFF | TGTGCCAGCAGCTTTTTTTGGGGACTAGCGGGAGAGAACACCGGGGAGCTGTTTTTT
NA | TRBD1 | TRBJ1-5 | TRBV4-2 | CASSYRQGVNNQPQHF | TGTGCCAGCAGCTACCGACAGGGGGTAAACAATCAGCCCCAGCATTTT
NA | NA | TRBJ2-1 | TRBV7-2 | CASSLRGNNEQFF | TGTGCCAGCAGCTTAAGGGGGAACAATGAGCAGTTCTTC
NA | TRBD1 | TRBJ1-1 | TRBV5-4 | CASSIRTGEGSEAFF | TGTGCCAGCAGCATCCGGACAGGGGAGGGTTCTGAAGCTTTCTTT